Below are 22 T cell receptor beta chains sequenced from a single sample in a study of blood T cells in healthy people across ages. Alongside a J-beta primer mix, a sample-barcoded 5' primer served in a second PCR lasting 7 to 11 cycles. TCRdb recomputed calls from the 5' RACE reads with MiXCR, one row per CDR3 protein. The table has about 1.6 million distinct CDR3 sequences, 30% to 40% seen once; the top ten hold roughly 12%. The sequencing input was blood. These receptors all stem from a woman aged 30 to 39 in good health.

This clonotype was counted only a few times. The chain couples TRBV10-3 to TRBJ1-4; D is unclear. The CDR3 extends over 14 amino acids. Trimming stripped 10 bases from V and 3 bases from J, with 15 bases between. Looked up from germline, CDR1 is ENHRY and CDR2 is SYGVKD. CDR3 DNA sequence: TGTGCCACATCAGCCGGGGTCGCTAATGAAAAACTGTTTTTT. This gives the protein CATSAGVANEKLFF.

This rearrangement joins TRBV3-1 to TRBJ2-5; 7 nucleotides align to TRBD2. The CDR3 sequence is 14 residues long. Germline V gene data show CDR1 as LGHDT and CDR2 as YNNKEL (reference sequence). The J segment lost 5 bases and the V segment lost 1 base, leaving 4 bases of the junction unmatched. CDR3 amino acids: CASSQGSSGETQYF. The DNA of the CDR3 is TGTGCCAGCAGCCAAGGGAGTAGCGGGGAGACCCAGTACTTC.

The chain couples TRBV20-1 to TRBJ2-1; D is perhaps TRBD2 (5 bases). The V gene lost 1 base and the J gene lost 10 bases, with 17 bases spanning the gap. Looked up from germline, CDR1 is DFQATT and CDR2 is SNEGSKA (reference sequence). This CDR3 contains 14 residues. CDR3 sequence (DNA): TGCAGTGCTAGAGCCCGACCGGGATTGGGGGAGCAGTTCTTC. Encoded protein: CSARARPGLGEQFF.

This clonotype was picked up a small number of times. The chain combines TRBV12-3 or TRBV12-4 with TRBJ2-3, with D hard to call. Trimming removed 6 bases from V and 4 bases from J, with 11 bases in between. CDR3 length: 13 residues. The CDR3 sequence is CASSTQTADTQYF. The CDR3 DNA reads TGTGCCAGCAGCACCCAGACGGCAGATACGCAGTATTTT.

Worth noting for this clonotype: A much more abundant neighbour one base away suggests this may be a read error. The chain employs TRBV5-1 and TRBJ2-1, with D perhaps being TRBD1 or TRBD2 (5 bases each). There are 15 residues in the CDR3. Germline loops: CDR1 SGHRS, CDR2 YFSETQ. CDR3 residues: CASGLERGAYNEQFF. The CDR3 coding sequence is TGCGCCAGCGGCTTGGAAAGGGGAGCCTACAATGAGCAGTTCTTC.

The chain employs TRBV5-1 and TRBJ2-3, with D possibly called TRBD1 or TRBD2 (5 bases each). The CDR3 runs to 17 residues. CDR1 and CDR2 from the germline V gene are SGHRS and YFSETQ. V shed 0 bases and J shed 5 bases, with 19 bases lying between them. CDR3 residues: CASSLDAGTLPGDTQYF. The DNA of the CDR3 is TGCGCCAGCAGCTTGGACGCAGGGACCCTTCCGGGAGATACGCAGTATTTT. The full variable domain, in which reference TRBV5-1 and TRBJ2-3 provide the parts outside the CDR3, is KAGVTQTPRYLIKTRGQQVTLSCSPISGHRSVSWYQQTPGQGLQFLFEYFSETQRNKGNFPGRFSGRQFSNSRSEMNVSTLELGDSALYLCASSLDAGTLPGDTQYFGPGTRLTVL.

J is TRBJ1-4 and V is TRBV6-6; D remains ambiguous. CDR3 length: 13 amino acids. Germline V lookup: CDR1 MNHNY, CDR2 SVGAGI (reference sequence). V was shortened by 7 bases and J by 0 bases, with 6 bases between the two germline ends. The CDR3 region is CASKDTTNEKLFF. DNA of the CDR3: TGTGCCAGCAAGGATACAACTAATGAAAAACTGTTTTTT.

This clonotype has only a few counts. The V call is TRBV15, the J call TRBJ2-7; 7 bases align to TRBD1. Germline V gives CDR1 LNHNV, CDR2 YYDKDF (reference sequence). The CDR3 sequence is 14 residues long. V was clipped by 1 base and J by 4 bases; unmatched bases: 4. This CDR3 is CATSRGSDRYEQYF. The DNA of the CDR3 is TGTGCCACCAGCAGAGGATCGGACAGGTACGAGCAGTACTTC.

This clonotype turned up a few times. The chain links TRBV5-5 to TRBJ2-5, with D maybe TRBD1 (6 bases). V was pared by 0 bases and J by 2 bases, with 14 bases between. Germline assignment: CDR1 SGHKS and CDR2 YYEKEE (reference sequence). CDR3 length equals 16 residues. The DNA for the CDR3 is TGTGCCAGCAGCTTGGACTCAGGGGAAGGACAAGAGACCCAGTACTTC. It codes for CASSLDSGEGQETQYF.

The CDR3 sequence is CASSLTQTGSGANVLTF. Written as DNA, the CDR3 is TGTGCCAGCAGCCTAACCCAAACAGGGTCTGGGGCCAACGTCCTGACTTTC. The chain combines TRBV5-6 with TRBJ2-6; D perhaps matches TRBD1 (6 bases). Per germline, CDR1 SGHDT and CDR2 YYEEEE. With 4 bases removed from V and 1 base from J, the gap between germline ends came to 15 bases. CDR3 length: 17 amino acids. The whole variable domain, filled in from reference TRBV5-6 and TRBJ2-6, reads DAGVTQSPTHLIKTRGQQVTLRCSPKSGHDTVSWYQQALGQGPQFIFQYYEEEERQRGNFPDRFSGHQFPNYSSELNVNALLLGDSALYLCASSLTQTGSGANVLTFGAGSRLTVL.

This clonotype has more than one count but fewer than ten. The V call is TRBV28, the J call TRBJ1-1; weak D call: TRBD1 (6 bases). Trimming cost V 6 bases and J 4 bases, with 18 bases left between them. Germline CDR1 is MDHEN and CDR2 is SYDVKM. This CDR3 has 15 residues. The chain's CDR3 is CASRNLQGSFTEAFF. CDR3 coding DNA: TGTGCCAGCAGGAACTTACAGGGCTCTTTCACTGAAGCTTTCTTT. Full variable domain (remainder filled in from reference TRBV28 and TRBJ1-1): DVKVTQSSRYLVKRTGEKVFLECVQDMDHENMFWYRQDPGLGLRLIYFSYDVKMKEKGDIPEGYSVSREKKERFSLILESASTNQTSMYLCASRNLQGSFTEAFFGQGTRLTVV.

The chain links TRBV12-3 or TRBV12-4 to TRBJ2-2, with TRBD2 matching 8 bases. The CDR3 covers 15 residues. Trimming at V came to 7 bases and at J to 2 bases, leaving 6 bases not matched to a gene. CDR3 loop: CASTISGTNTGELFF. CDR3 bases: TGTGCCAGCACGATTAGCGGGACAAACACCGGGGAGCTGTTTTTT.

The chain uses TRBV20-1 and TRBJ2-5; tentatively, D is TRBD1 or TRBD2 (5 bases each). The J call is doubtful: the DNA matches TRBJ2-7 better. Per germline, CDR1 DFQATT and CDR2 SNEGSKA (reference sequence). The CDR3 is made up of 15 amino acids. DNA of the CDR3: TGCAGTGCTAGAGATCGGGGCACCCTTCGGGACGAGCAGTACTTC. Residues: CSARDRGTLRDEQYF.

This clonotype was counted ten times or more. The V and J genes are TRBV20-1 and TRBJ1-2; no clear D gene. V lost 0 bases and J 4 bases, leaving 9 bases between the germline ends. CDR3 length: 13 amino acids. The germline V gene has CDR1 DFQATT and CDR2 SNEGSKA (reference sequence). In DNA, the CDR3 is TGCAGTGCTAGAGAGCCAGATCGCTATGGCTACACCTTC. Translated: CSAREPDRYGYTF.

The J gene is TRBJ2-2, the V gene TRBV13; tentatively, D is TRBD2 (6 bases). The CDR3 is 14 residues long. Trimming left V 8 bases short and J 4 bases short, with 14 bases between. Germline V gene lookup returns CDR1 PRHDT and CDR2 FYEKMQ (reference sequence). The DNA for the CDR3 is TGTGCCAGCCGCCCTAGCGTTAGCACCGGGGAGCTGTTTTTT. Translation gives CASRPSVSTGELFF.

About this clonotype: The junction departs from the called germline gene at one end, perhaps through a read error. V gene TRBV12-3 or TRBV12-4 combines with J gene TRBJ1-5; 10 positions agree with TRBD1. The CDR3 contains 16 residues. The CDR3 DNA reads as TGTACCAGCAGTTTAGCGGGAGACAGGGGGCATCAGCCCCAGCATTTT. This encodes CTSSLAGDRGHQPQHF.

For this clonotype: This clone may be a read error of a much larger clone one base away. The CDR3 here is CASSYGLAREIQYF. CDR3 nucleotides: TGTGCCAGCAGTTACGGGCTAGCCCGAGAGATCCAGTACTTC. J is TRBJ2-5 and V is TRBV6-5, with D maybe TRBD2 (5 bases). CDR3 length: 14 amino acids. Per the germline V gene, CDR1 is MNHEY and CDR2 is SVGAGI.

V and J are TRBV20-1 and TRBJ2-1; 11 bases agree with TRBD2. The V segment lost 0 bases and the J segment 6 bases; nucleotides outside the gene matches: 7. The CDR3 has 16 residues. Germline V gives CDR1 DFQATT, CDR2 SNEGSKA (reference sequence). The CDR3 bases are TGCAGTGCTAGAGAATTAGGACTAGCGGGCCCCAATGAGCAGTTCTTC. It is translated as CSARELGLAGPNEQFF.

This clonotype appeared many times. The chain is built from TRBV20-1 and TRBJ2-7; 11 bases line up with TRBD1. The CDR3 loop spans 13 amino acids. V trimming: 6 bases; J trimming: 5 bases; junction bases outside the gene matches: 6. The germline CDR1 and CDR2 sequences are DFQATT and SNEGSKA (reference sequence). The CDR3 sequence: CSATGTGGHEQYF. The DNA of the CDR3 is TGCAGTGCGACCGGGACAGGGGGACACGAGCAGTACTTC.

The sample holds a few counts of this clonotype. The gene calls are TRBV7-9 and TRBJ1-2; unclear D gene. V dropped 6 bases and J dropped 6 bases, with 14 bases sitting between them. This CDR3 is built from 13 residues. The germline V gene has CDR1 SEHNR and CDR2 FQNEAQ (reference sequence). CDR3 protein: CASSQVTVDGYTF. The CDR3 coding sequence is TGTGCCAGCAGTCAAGTTACAGTGGATGGCTACACCTTC.

The J gene is TRBJ2-2, the V gene TRBV3-1; tentatively, D is TRBD1 or TRBD2 (5 bases each). Germline V gives CDR1 LGHDT, CDR2 YNNKEL (reference sequence). The CDR3 loop spans 16 amino acids. V dropped 3 bases and J dropped 1 base, with 12 bases sitting between them. This CDR3 is CASSHVGPWNTGELFF. CDR3 in DNA: TGTGCCAGCAGCCATGTGGGACCTTGGAACACCGGGGAGCTGTTTTTT.

In this sample, this clonotype turned up a few times. V and J are TRBV14 and TRBJ2-7, with 10 bases aligning to TRBD1. V lost 0 bases to trimming and J lost 2 bases; unmatched junction nucleotides: 4. CDR3 size: 16 residues. Germline lookup yields CDR1 SGHDN and CDR2 FVKESK. The CDR3 coding sequence is TGTGCCAGCAGCCAAGATTGGACAGGGGGGACCTACGAGCAGTACTTC. Amino acid sequence: CASSQDWTGGTYEQYF.